This T cell receptor (beta chain) is from a study of a mutant IDH1 vaccine in newly diagnosed glioma. The CDR3 has 16 amino acids. Germline V gives CDR1 MNHNS, CDR2 SASEGT. The V segment lost 2 bases and the J segment 1 base; nucleotides outside the gene matches: 8. This clone was detected only once. Its target is unknown. This table comes from immunoSEQ multiplex PCR, and its TCRdb copy is limited to in-frame clones, with some not included. The sample lists fewer than 45,000 clones; roughly 89% were seen once. Time point reported: baseline, week 1 (first vaccination visit). The treatment: pre-vaccination baseline after standard-of-care therapy. Findings and limits, study-wide: Vaccine-induced responses were seen in roughly 93% of patients, spanning several MHC alleles.

The chain employs TRBV6-1 and TRBJ2-7, with TRBD1 matching 7 bases. The sequence came from a man between 18 and 35 years old with glioma. Sequencing was performed on PBMCs, taken from a glioma patient treated with radiotherapy, temozolomide or both. In nucleotides, the CDR3 is TGTGCCAGCAGTGAATCCGGGACAGTCCTGTCCTACGAGCAGTACTTC. Amino acids: CASSESGTVLSYEQYF.